This is a list of T cell receptor beta chains from one sample in a study of Graves' ophthalmopathy and Graves' hyperthyroidism. TCRdb re-called the multiplex PCR reads through MiXCR, storing one row per CDR3 protein. The sample has about 1.2 million distinct CDR3 sequences; 36% are singletons. Sequencing was carried out using peripheral blood or thyroid tissue (not recorded which). The receptor source for this set is an adult man with Graves' hyperthyroidism. Each CDR3 is given with its conserved first and last residue. D genes are given only for firm matches. Some rows mark clone size as missing; the rest say once, few, many or name a class of expanded clone.

V	D	J	size	CDR3	DNA
TRBV7-2	TRBD2	TRBJ2-2	few	CASSLERQGVSGGAWTGELFF	TGTGCCAGCAGCTTAGAGAGACAGGGGGTTAGCGGGGGGGCGTGGACCGGGGAGCTGTTTTTT
TRBV5-1	NA	TRBJ2-3	few	CASTMRADTQYF	TGCGCCAGCACAATGAGGGCAGATACGCAGTATTTT
TRBV25-1	NA	TRBJ2-7	NA	CASSVDAGAGNYEQYF	TGTGCCAGCAGCGTTGACGCAGGGGCGGGAAACTACGAGCAGTACTTC
TRBV29-1	NA	TRBJ2-3	NA	CSTRRTDTQYF	TGCAGCACCCGACGGACAGATACGCAGTATTTT
TRBV25-1	TRBD1	TRBJ1-6	NA	CASSAGTGPPLHF	TGTGCCAGCAGTGCAGGGACAGGGCCACCCCTCCACTTT
TRBV19	NA	TRBJ2-5	many	CASSRGIQETQYF	TGTGCCAGTAGTAGGGGGATCCAAGAGACCCAGTACTTC
TRBV7-2	NA	TRBJ1-1	few	CASSLSGVGEAFF	TGTGCCAGCAGCTTATCCGGGGTTGGTGAAGCTTTCTTT
TRBV19	TRBD1	TRBJ1-2	NA	CASSQQGADGYTF	TGTGCCAGTAGCCAACAGGGGGCGGATGGCTACACCTTC
TRBV24-1	NA	TRBJ2-5	many	CATSNAGNWKEQETQYF	TGTGCCACCAGTAATGCGGGTAACTGGAAGGAACAAGAGACCCAGTACTTC
TRBV7-8	TRBD1	TRBJ1-2	NA	CASRSGGDGYTF	TGTGCCAGCAGGTCAGGGGGAGATGGCTACACCTTC
TRBV13	NA	TRBJ1-1	NA	CASSQAHRVGTEAFF	TGTGCCAGCAGCCAAGCCCACAGGGTGGGCACTGAAGCTTTCTTT
TRBV9	TRBD1	TRBJ2-5	many	CASSFLGQGKETQYF	TGTGCCAGCAGCTTCCTGGGACAGGGGAAAGAGACCCAGTACTTC
TRBV20-1	TRBD1	TRBJ1-5	NA	CSATGTVLGPQHF	TGCAGTGCTACGGGGACAGTGTTGGGGCCCCAGCATTTT
TRBV3-1	NA	TRBJ1-4	NA	CASSQLDAGRKLFF	TGTGCCAGCAGCCAACTGGACGCGGGACGGAAACTGTTTTTT
TRBV7-9	NA	TRBJ1-1	NA	CASTPMKKRVFAFF	TGTGCCAGCACCCCAATGAAAAAGCGGGTCTTTGCTTTCTTT
TRBV7-2	NA	TRBJ2-7	NA	CASSFRRGYEQYF	TGTGCCAGCAGTTTCCGTCGCGGCTACGAGCAGTACTTC
TRBV19	NA	TRBJ2-7	many	CASSDSDRRDYEQYF	TGTGCCAGTAGCGACTCAGACAGGCGAGACTACGAGCAGTACTTC
TRBV7-2	NA	TRBJ2-7	NA	CASSLTRDKVTYEQYF	TGTGCCAGCAGCTTAACACGGGACAAAGTAACCTACGAGCAGTACTTC
TRBV29-1	NA	TRBJ1-2	NA	CSVEGRAGSYYGYTF	TGCAGCGTTGAAGGCCGGGCAGGGAGCTACTATGGCTACACCTTC
TRBV29-1	TRBD2	TRBJ2-7	NA	CSVIHSAGSYEQYF	TGCAGCGTTATACACTCAGCGGGGTCCTACGAGCAGTACTTC
TRBV7-8	NA	TRBJ1-1	many	CASSLRLEAFF	TGTGCCAGCAGCCTGCGTTTAGAAGCTTTCTTT
TRBV10-3	TRBD1	TRBJ2-7	NA	CAISDPRTGGRYEQYF	TGTGCCATCAGTGACCCACGGACAGGGGGCAGGTACGAGCAGTACTTC
TRBV29-1	TRBD1	TRBJ1-1	NA	CSVPGQGAANTEAFF	TGCAGCGTTCCGGGACAGGGGGCAGCGAACACTGAAGCTTTCTTT
TRBV7-9	NA	TRBJ2-7	many	CASSLAERPYEQYF	TGTGCCAGCAGCTTAGCTGAGCGGCCCTACGAGCAGTACTTC
TRBV6-2/TRBV6-3	NA	TRBJ2-7	NA	CASSNRQAYEQYF	TGTGCCAGCAGTAATCGACAGGCCTACGAGCAGTACTTC
TRBV7-3	NA	TRBJ2-7	many	CASSLNVGTIYEQYF	TGTGCCAGCAGCTTAAATGTAGGGACCATCTACGAGCAGTACTTC
TRBV19	NA	TRBJ2-7	few	CASSSLVNGGGLQYF	TGTGCCAGTAGTAGTCTCGTGAATGGGGGGGGCCTGCAGTACTTC
TRBV20-1	TRBD2	TRBJ2-7	NA	CSAISPSSGTTEQYF	TGCAGTGCTATTTCACCCTCAAGCGGGACCACCGAGCAGTACTTC
TRBV28	NA	TRBJ2-5	NA	CASNFLGDAETQYF	TGTGCCAGCAACTTTTTGGGGGACGCGGAGACCCAGTACTTC
TRBV29-1	TRBD2	TRBJ2-3	NA	CSVEALAGGWLDTQYF	TGCAGCGTTGAGGCACTAGCGGGGGGGTGGCTAGATACGCAGTATTTT
TRBV25-1	NA	TRBJ2-5	NA	CASSYSGGGQETQYF	TGTGCCAGCAGTTACTCCGGAGGGGGGCAAGAGACCCAGTACTTC
TRBV7-2	NA	TRBJ1-2	NA	CASSFGGEFYGYTF	TGTGCCAGCAGCTTTGGGGGTGAATTTTATGGCTACACCTTC
TRBV20-1	NA	TRBJ1-4	NA	CSGGTTPKLFF	TGCAGCGGAGGGACTACACCGAAACTGTTTTTT
TRBV6-1	TRBD2	TRBJ2-5	NA	CASSESGAETQYF	TGTGCCAGCAGTGAAAGCGGGGCGGAGACCCAGTACTTC
TRBV4-3	NA	TRBJ2-6	many	CASSQDGPFAGANVLTF	TGCGCCAGCAGCCAAGATGGCCCGTTCGCGGGGGCCAACGTCCTGACTTTC
TRBV27	TRBD2	TRBJ2-5	few	CASSPRAGVETQYF	TGTGCCAGCAGCCCTCGGGCGGGGGTGGAGACCCAGTACTTC
TRBV7-2	TRBD2	TRBJ2-5	NA	CASSFRSGIQETQYF	TGTGCCAGCAGCTTCCGGAGCGGGATTCAAGAGACCCAGTACTTC
TRBV19	TRBD1	TRBJ2-2	NA	CASSIPTGVLTGELFF	TGTGCCAGTAGTATCCCGACAGGGGTCCTCACCGGGGAGCTGTTTTTT
TRBV7-9	NA	TRBJ1-1	many	CASSVLMNTEAFF	TGTGCCAGCAGCGTACTAATGAACACTGAAGCTTTCTTT
TRBV9	NA	TRBJ1-4	many	CASSPGGTNEKLFF	TGTGCCAGCAGCCCCGGGGGCACTAATGAAAAACTGTTTTTT
TRBV10-2	TRBD1	TRBJ1-6	NA	CASSEPDRANSPLHF	TGCGCCAGCAGTGAGCCGGACAGGGCCAATTCACCCCTCCACTTT
TRBV7-9	TRBD1	TRBJ2-7	many	CASSPPYRQGEYEQYF	TGTGCCAGCAGCCCGCCTTATAGGCAGGGGGAGTACGAGCAGTACTTC
TRBV12-3/TRBV12-4	TRBD1	TRBJ1-4	NA	CASSFIGQGITNEKLFF	TGTGCCAGCAGTTTCATAGGACAGGGTATTACTAATGAAAAACTGTTTTTT
TRBV29-1	TRBD2	TRBJ2-5	NA	CSVDGGGDSQETQYF	TGCAGCGTTGACGGCGGGGGAGACAGCCAAGAGACCCAGTACTTC
TRBV19	NA	TRBJ2-7	few	CASSWDKTYEQYF	TGTGCCAGTAGCTGGGACAAGACCTACGAGCAGTACTTC
TRBV25-1	NA	TRBJ2-7	NA	CASSLGGTRAYEQYF	TGTGCCAGCAGTTTGGGCGGGACAAGGGCCTACGAGCAGTACTTC
TRBV11-3	NA	TRBJ1-1	NA	CASSRAGGQEAFF	TGTGCCAGCAGCAGGGCCGGGGGGCAGGAAGCTTTCTTT
TRBV5-4	NA	TRBJ1-2	few	CASSLPNLEVYGYTF	TGTGCCAGCAGCTTACCCAATCTTGAGGTCTATGGCTACACCTTC
TRBV6-5	TRBD1	TRBJ1-2	NA	CASSYGTGGMSYTF	TGTGCCAGCAGCTATGGGACAGGGGGTATGAGCTACACCTTC
TRBV5-1	NA	TRBJ1-2	NA	CASSTDTSYGYTF	TGCGCCAGCAGCACTGACACGTCCTATGGCTACACCTTC
TRBV28	TRBD1	TRBJ1-6	NA	CASTPTGDYSPLHF	TGTGCCAGCACCCCCACAGGGGATTATTCACCCCTCCACTTT
TRBV10-1	TRBD1	TRBJ1-6	NA	CASSGYRDRQSPLHF	TGCGCCAGCAGTGGATACCGGGACAGACAATCACCCCTCCACTTT
TRBV11-2	NA	TRBJ2-5	many	CASSLASQGETQYF	TGTGCCAGCAGCTTAGCTAGTCAGGGAGAGACCCAGTACTTC
TRBV5-4	TRBD2	TRBJ2-7	NA	CASSWGTGLSHYEQYF	TGTGCCAGCAGCTGGGGAACGGGACTAAGCCACTACGAGCAGTACTTC
TRBV10-2	TRBD1	TRBJ1-1	many	CASRLGQSEAFF	TGCGCCAGCAGGTTGGGACAGAGTGAAGCTTTCTTT
TRBV5-5	NA	TRBJ2-5	many	CASSQPGGEETQYF	TGTGCCAGCAGCCAACCGGGTGGCGAAGAGACCCAGTACTTC
TRBV7-6	TRBD1	TRBJ1-5	many	CASSKGTGGYQPQHF	TGTGCCAGCAGCAAAGGGACAGGGGGCTACCAGCCCCAGCATTTT
TRBV19	TRBD1	TRBJ1-4	few	CASSNRGRRSNEKLFF	TGTGCCAGTAGTAACAGGGGGCGCCGGTCTAATGAAAAACTGTTTTTT
TRBV7-9	TRBD1	TRBJ2-1	NA	CASSARDRGNEQFF	TGTGCCAGCAGCGCCCGGGACAGGGGAAATGAGCAGTTCTTC
TRBV29-1	TRBD1	TRBJ2-7	few	CSVVGQGKTYEQYF	TGCAGCGTCGTTGGACAGGGAAAAACCTACGAGCAGTACTTC